The rows below give T cell receptor beta chains drawn from one sample of a study of T cells in localized non-small cell lung cancer. Sequenced by immunoSEQ multiplex PCR; TCRdb stores in-frame clones only, minus some. The table has about 33,000 clones, around three quarters seen once. Material: peripheral blood, obtained before any cancer treatment. The receptor source for this set is a male donor older than 55 with stage III squamous cell lung carcinoma. Both conserved end residues are part of each CDR3. D genes are given only for firm matches. Size is stated for part of the rows, as once, few or many counts, or as a class when the clone is expanded.

V gene: TRBV29-1; D gene: TRBD1; clone size: NA; J gene: TRBJ1-1; CDR3 DNA: TGCAGCTCACCCGGGACAGGGCTTTTCGGGCCGAACACTGAAGCTTTCTTT; CDR3 protein: CSSPGTGLFGPNTEAFF
V gene: TRBV15; D gene: NA; clone size: NA; J gene: TRBJ2-1; CDR3 DNA: TGTGCCACCAGCAGAGACGGGAGACTCCGCTCCAACTCCTACAATGAGCAGTTCTTC; CDR3 protein: CATSRDGRLRSNSYNEQFF
V gene: TRBV27; D gene: NA; clone size: once; J gene: TRBJ2-1; CDR3 DNA: TGTGCCAGCAGGAAGGGGGGGCCTTACAATGAGCAGTTCTTC; CDR3 protein: CASRKGGPYNEQFF
V gene: TRBV15; D gene: TRBD2; clone size: NA; J gene: TRBJ2-5; CDR3 DNA: TGTGCCACCAGCAGAGAACTAGCGGGGTGGGAGACCCAGTACTTC; CDR3 protein: CATSRELAGWETQYF
V gene: TRBV7-6; D gene: TRBD2; clone size: NA; J gene: TRBJ2-7; CDR3 DNA: TGTGCCAGCAGCGTGGGAGCGGGAAGCTCCTACGAGCAGTACTTC; CDR3 protein: CASSVGAGSSYEQYF
V gene: TRBV18; D gene: NA; clone size: NA; J gene: TRBJ2-7; CDR3 DNA: TGTGCCAGCTCACCACCTGCCCAAGTCTACGAGCAGTACTTC; CDR3 protein: CASSPPAQVYEQYF
V gene: TRBV27; D gene: NA; clone size: NA; J gene: TRBJ2-1; CDR3 DNA: TGTGCCAGCAGTTTAAGGGGGGGCTGGCGCTCCTACAATGAGCAGTTCTTC; CDR3 protein: CASSLRGGWRSYNEQFF
V gene: TRBV28; D gene: TRBD2; clone size: NA; J gene: TRBJ2-4; CDR3 DNA: TGTGCCAGCACTAGCGGGGATGCCAAAAACATTCAGTACTTC; CDR3 protein: CASTSGDAKNIQYF
V gene: TRBV7-2; D gene: NA; clone size: NA; J gene: TRBJ1-2; CDR3 DNA: TGTGCCAGCAGCATTCAACCCGCGGATGGCTACACCTTC; CDR3 protein: CASSIQPADGYTF
V gene: TRBV27; D gene: NA; clone size: medium-sized; J gene: TRBJ2-2; CDR3 DNA: TGTGCCAGCAGTCTGACAGAAAACACCGGGGAGCTGTTTTTT; CDR3 protein: CASSLTENTGELFF
V gene: TRBV7-9; D gene: TRBD2; clone size: NA; J gene: TRBJ2-3; CDR3 DNA: TGTGCCAGCAGCTTAGGCTGGGGAGGGAACACAGATACGCAGTATTTT; CDR3 protein: CASSLGWGGNTDTQYF
V gene: TRBV13; D gene: NA; clone size: few; J gene: TRBJ2-6; CDR3 DNA: TGTGCCAGCAGCCGTTCTGGGGCCAACGTCCTGACTTTC; CDR3 protein: CASSRSGANVLTF
V gene: TRBV6-5; D gene: TRBD1; clone size: NA; J gene: TRBJ1-3; CDR3 DNA: TGTGCCAGCAGTTACTCCCGACAGGGCTCTGGAAACACCATATATTTT; CDR3 protein: CASSYSRQGSGNTIYF
V gene: TRBV6-5; D gene: NA; clone size: NA; J gene: TRBJ2-7; CDR3 DNA: TGTGCCAGCAGTTACTCGTTCCCAGAGACCTACGAGCAGTACTTC; CDR3 protein: CASSYSFPETYEQYF
V gene: TRBV18; D gene: TRBD1; clone size: NA; J gene: TRBJ1-4; CDR3 DNA: TGTGCCAGCTCACCATTAAAACCGGGACAGGGCCATGAAAAACTGTTTTTT; CDR3 protein: CASSPLKPGQGHEKLFF
V gene: TRBV19; D gene: NA; clone size: NA; J gene: TRBJ2-6; CDR3 DNA: TGTGCCAGTAGTATCTTGGGTTATGGGTCTCCAGGGAACGTCCTGACTTTC; CDR3 protein: CASSILGYGSPGNVLTF
V gene: TRBV5-1; D gene: NA; clone size: NA; J gene: TRBJ1-1; CDR3 DNA: TGCGCCAGCAGCTTGACAGAGTGGGGCACTGAAGCTTTCTTT; CDR3 protein: CASSLTEWGTEAFF
V gene: TRBV4-3; D gene: NA; clone size: NA; J gene: TRBJ2-5; CDR3 DNA: TGCGCCAGCAGCCAAGAGGGATGGGGGGAGCAGTACTTC; CDR3 protein: CASSQEGWGEQYF
V gene: TRBV9; D gene: NA; clone size: NA; J gene: TRBJ2-1; CDR3 DNA: TGTGCCAGCACCTCCTCGGGGTCAGGCAATGAGCAGTTCTTC; CDR3 protein: CASTSSGSGNEQFF
V gene: TRBV5-8; D gene: NA; clone size: NA; J gene: TRBJ2-2; CDR3 DNA: TGTGCCAGCTCTACTAGTCCCGGGGAGCTGTTTTTT; CDR3 protein: CASSTSPGELFF
V gene: TRBV7-2; D gene: TRBD1; clone size: NA; J gene: TRBJ2-7; CDR3 DNA: TGTGCCAGCAGCACGACAGGGACGGGCGAGCAGTACTTC; CDR3 protein: CASSTTGTGEQYF
V gene: TRBV7-9; D gene: TRBD2; clone size: NA; J gene: TRBJ2-1; CDR3 DNA: TGTGCCAGCAGCATACGACTAGCCAACAATGAGCAGTTCTTC; CDR3 protein: CASSIRLANNEQFF
V gene: TRBV18; D gene: NA; clone size: NA; J gene: TRBJ2-5; CDR3 DNA: TGTGCCAGCTCACCACCCCGAGGAGAGACCCAGTACTTC; CDR3 protein: CASSPPRGETQYF
V gene: TRBV28; D gene: NA; clone size: once; J gene: TRBJ1-6; CDR3 DNA: TGTGCCAGCAGTTTATATGGGGAAATCTCACCCCTCCACTTT; CDR3 protein: CASSLYGEISPLHF
V gene: TRBV28; D gene: TRBD1; clone size: medium-sized; J gene: TRBJ2-7; CDR3 DNA: TGTGCCAGCAGCCTCCGGACAGGCTCGGGCGACGAGCAGTACTTC; CDR3 protein: CASSLRTGSGDEQYF
V gene: TRBV19; D gene: NA; clone size: NA; J gene: TRBJ2-3; CDR3 DNA: TGTGCCAGTAGTATGTCCTGGGGCTATACAGATACGCAGTATTTT; CDR3 protein: CASSMSWGYTDTQYF
V gene: TRBV27; D gene: NA; clone size: NA; J gene: TRBJ2-1; CDR3 DNA: TGTGCCGCCTCAGGGGCGCTTGGGAACAATGAGCAGTTCTTC; CDR3 protein: CAASGALGNNEQFF
V gene: TRBV7-8; D gene: TRBD2; clone size: once; J gene: TRBJ2-2; CDR3 DNA: TGTGCCAGCAGCGCAAGCGGGGCGACGAACACCGGGGAGCTGTTTTTT; CDR3 protein: CASSASGATNTGELFF
V gene: TRBV2; D gene: TRBD2; clone size: once; J gene: TRBJ2-7; CDR3 DNA: TGTGCCAGCATCGAAGGGGGACTAGCATTTGAGCAGTACTTC; CDR3 protein: CASIEGGLAFEQYF
V gene: TRBV5-4; D gene: NA; clone size: NA; J gene: TRBJ2-3; CDR3 DNA: TGCGCCAGCAGCCACGGGACCGGAACAGATACGCAGTATTTT; CDR3 protein: CASSHGTGTDTQYF
V gene: TRBV4-3; D gene: TRBD1; clone size: NA; J gene: TRBJ1-2; CDR3 DNA: TGCGCCAGCAGCCACCCCTTTATTATATTGGACAGGGGGCAAGACTATGGCTACACCTTC; CDR3 protein: CASSHPFIILDRGQDYGYTF
V gene: TRBV19; D gene: NA; clone size: few; J gene: TRBJ2-5; CDR3 DNA: TGTGCCACTCAACCCACAGGGTTTGAAGAGACCCAGTACTTC; CDR3 protein: CATQPTGFEETQYF
V gene: TRBV6-6; D gene: TRBD1; clone size: NA; J gene: TRBJ2-7; CDR3 DNA: TGTGCCAGCAGTTCAGGGACAGGGTCCTACGAGCAGTACTTC; CDR3 protein: CASSSGTGSYEQYF
V gene: TRBV7-2; D gene: NA; clone size: NA; J gene: TRBJ2-2; CDR3 DNA: TGTGCCAGCGGGCACACCGGGGAGCTGTTTTTT; CDR3 protein: CASGHTGELFF
V gene: TRBV5-6; D gene: NA; clone size: NA; J gene: TRBJ1-2; CDR3 DNA: TGTGCCAGCAGCTTGAAGGGGTATGGCTACACCTTC; CDR3 protein: CASSLKGYGYTF
V gene: TRBV5-1; D gene: TRBD2; clone size: NA; J gene: TRBJ2-2; CDR3 DNA: TGCGCCAGCAGCTTTATCGAGCGGGGGGACACCGGGGAGCTGTTTTTT; CDR3 protein: CASSFIERGDTGELFF
V gene: TRBV5-1; D gene: NA; clone size: NA; J gene: TRBJ2-3; CDR3 DNA: TGCGCCAGCAGCCGCCGAAGGGCAGTCCTCAGCACAGATACGCAGTATTTT; CDR3 protein: CASSRRRAVLSTDTQYF
V gene: TRBV28; D gene: NA; clone size: NA; J gene: TRBJ1-1; CDR3 DNA: TGTGCCAGCAGTCACCCCCGAGAGGTGAACTCTGAAGCTTTCTTT; CDR3 protein: CASSHPREVNSEAFF
V gene: TRBV28; D gene: NA; clone size: NA; J gene: TRBJ1-2; CDR3 DNA: TGTGCCAGCAGTCGTAACGGACAGCTCAGCGGCTATGGCTACACCTTC; CDR3 protein: CASSRNGQLSGYGYTF
V gene: TRBV9; D gene: TRBD1; clone size: NA; J gene: TRBJ1-4; CDR3 DNA: TGTGCCAGCAGCGCAGACAGGGGGCTTGCTAATGAAAAACTGTTTTTT; CDR3 protein: CASSADRGLANEKLFF
V gene: TRBV7-2; D gene: TRBD1; clone size: NA; J gene: TRBJ2-7; CDR3 DNA: TGTGCCAGCAGCAAACTCGGACAGGGATTCGAGCAGTACTTC; CDR3 protein: CASSKLGQGFEQYF
V gene: TRBV18; D gene: TRBD1; clone size: NA; J gene: TRBJ2-7; CDR3 DNA: TGTGCCAGCTCCCCTCAGGGGGTAACGTACGAGCAGTACTTC; CDR3 protein: CASSPQGVTYEQYF
V gene: TRBV11-2; D gene: TRBD1; clone size: NA; J gene: TRBJ1-1; CDR3 DNA: TGTGCCAGCAGCACGCAGGGGGACACTGAAGCTTTCTTT; CDR3 protein: CASSTQGDTEAFF
V gene: TRBV7-9; D gene: NA; clone size: once; J gene: TRBJ1-1; CDR3 DNA: TGTGCCAGCAGCTCAGGAGGCGGCAGGCAAAACACTGAAGCTTTCTTT; CDR3 protein: CASSSGGGRQNTEAFF
V gene: TRBV6-6; D gene: TRBD2; clone size: NA; J gene: TRBJ2-7; CDR3 DNA: TGTGCCAGCAGTTCGCTGACTAGCGGGTCGTACGAGCAGTACTTC; CDR3 protein: CASSSLTSGSYEQYF
V gene: TRBV11-2; D gene: NA; clone size: few; J gene: TRBJ1-2; CDR3 DNA: TGTGCCAGCAGCGACGGCTTTTATGGCTACACCTTC; CDR3 protein: CASSDGFYGYTF
V gene: TRBV9; D gene: NA; clone size: NA; J gene: TRBJ1-1; CDR3 DNA: TGTGCCAGCAGCGTACACGGGACTCCCTGGGAAGCTTTCTTT; CDR3 protein: CASSVHGTPWEAFF
V gene: TRBV29-1; D gene: NA; clone size: NA; J gene: TRBJ1-5; CDR3 DNA: TGCAGCGGCCAACTAGGGGACAATCAGCCCCAGCATTTT; CDR3 protein: CSGQLGDNQPQHF
V gene: TRBV10-3; D gene: NA; clone size: NA; J gene: TRBJ2-5; CDR3 DNA: TGTGCCATCAGTGAAAAGGATTGGGGCCTTGGAGAGACCCAGTACTTC; CDR3 protein: CAISEKDWGLGETQYF
V gene: TRBV7-7; D gene: NA; clone size: NA; J gene: TRBJ2-1; CDR3 DNA: TGTGCCAGCAGCTTAGATTTAGGCCTTGGCAATGAGCAGTTCTTC; CDR3 protein: CASSLDLGLGNEQFF
V gene: TRBV28; D gene: TRBD1; clone size: NA; J gene: TRBJ2-7; CDR3 DNA: TGTGCCAGCAGTTTGGCCGGGACAGGGGGGATCTACGAGCAGTACTTC; CDR3 protein: CASSLAGTGGIYEQYF
V gene: TRBV28; D gene: NA; clone size: NA; J gene: TRBJ2-6; CDR3 DNA: TGTGCCAGCAGCCGACTATCCGGGGCCAACGTCCTGACTTTC; CDR3 protein: CASSRLSGANVLTF